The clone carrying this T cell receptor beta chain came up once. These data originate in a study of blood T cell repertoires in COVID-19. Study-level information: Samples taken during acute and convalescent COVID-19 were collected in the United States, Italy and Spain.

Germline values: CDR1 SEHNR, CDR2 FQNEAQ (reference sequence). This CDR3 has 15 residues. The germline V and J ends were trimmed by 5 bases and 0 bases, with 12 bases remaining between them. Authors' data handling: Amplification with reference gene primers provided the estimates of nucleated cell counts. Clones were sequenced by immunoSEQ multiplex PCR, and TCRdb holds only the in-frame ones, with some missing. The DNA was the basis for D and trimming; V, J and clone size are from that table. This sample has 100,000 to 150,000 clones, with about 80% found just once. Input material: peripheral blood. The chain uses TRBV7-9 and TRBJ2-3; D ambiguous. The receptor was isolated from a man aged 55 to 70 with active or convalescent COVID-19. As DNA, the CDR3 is TGTGCCAGCAGCCTTAGCAGATCTAGCACAGATACGCAGTATTTT. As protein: CASSLSRSSTDTQYF.